Below, 30 T cell receptor beta chains from the same sample are listed, as sequenced in a study of CD8+ T cells in alopecia areata. Sequencing templates came from extracted RNA that was reverse transcribed into cDNA. Sequencing used immunoSEQ multiplex PCR; TCRdb keeps in-frame clones, though not all of them. This table has roughly 190,000 clones, 60% appearing once. The treatment here: oral pan-JAK inhibitor, 5-10 mg twice daily. The starting material was CD4+ T cells sorted from blood, obtained at week 4, from a patient treated with tofacitinib. The source is a human donor with alopecia areata.

The genes are TRBV5-1 and TRBJ1-4; 7 bases agree with TRBD1. The J segment lost 4 bases and the V segment lost 0 bases, leaving 3 bases of the junction unmatched. The germline CDR1 and CDR2 sequences are SGHRS and YFSETQ. There are 15 residues in the CDR3. The CDR3 protein is CASSLATGVNEKLFF. The CDR3 DNA follows: TGCGCCAGCAGCTTGGCTACAGGGGTTAATGAAAAACTGTTTTTT. The full variable domain, in which reference TRBV5-1 and TRBJ1-4 provide the parts outside the CDR3, is KAGVTQTPRYLIKTRGQQVTLSCSPISGHRSVSWYQQTPGQGLQFLFEYFSETQRNKGNFPGRFSGRQFSNSRSEMNVSTLELGDSALYLCASSLATGVNEKLFFGSGTQLSVL.

V gene TRBV28 combines with J gene TRBJ1-2; D ambiguous. V dropped 5 bases and J dropped 5 bases, with 12 bases sitting between them. The V gene's germline CDR1 is MDHEN and CDR2 SYDVKM. CDR3 length: 13 residues. DNA of the CDR3: TGTGCCAGCAGTCCACACGCTTTTTATGGCTACACCTTC. Amino acids: CASSPHAFYGYTF.

V usage is TRBV20-1 and J usage is TRBJ2-7; perhaps TRBD1 as D (5 bases). The V and J ends lost 6 bases and 4 bases respectively, with 10 bases between them. The V gene's germline CDR1 is DFQATT and CDR2 SNEGSKA (reference sequence). The length of the CDR3 is 11 residues. The CDR3 coding sequence is TGCAGTGCGGGGCTGTTGTACGAGCAGTACTTC. This codes for CSAGLLYEQYF.

The genes are TRBV6-5 and TRBJ1-3, with 8 nucleotides matching TRBD1. J gave up 8 bases and V 0 bases, and 3 bases lay outside the gene matches. The CDR3 sequence is 14 residues long. In germline, CDR1 is MNHEY, CDR2 SVGAGI. The CDR3 region has the DNA TGTGCCAGCAGTTACTCACAGGGGGGGTACACCATATATTTT. Amino acids: CASSYSQGGYTIYF.

The rearrangement joins TRBV7-8 to TRBJ1-5; D is unresolved. Germline loops: CDR1 SGHVS, CDR2 FQNEAQ. Trimming shortened V by 2 bases and J by 1 base, and 6 bases separated the two germline ends. This CDR3 region has 14 residues. The DNA for the CDR3 is TGTGCCAGCAGCTTATCAGACAGCAATCAGCCCCAGCATTTT. Its protein product is CASSLSDSNQPQHF.

The V and J genes are TRBV15 and TRBJ2-2; 8 nucleotides match TRBD1. Germline V gene lookup returns CDR1 LNHNV and CDR2 YYDKDF (reference sequence). With 2 bases clipped from V and 7 bases from J, the junction kept 6 bases outside the gene matches. The CDR3 length is 15 residues. The CDR3 DNA is TGTGCCACCAGCAGACGGACAGGGAGTAGCGGGGAGCTGTTTTTT. Its translation is CATSRRTGSSGELFF.

This rearrangement joins TRBV6-5 to TRBJ1-2; perhaps TRBD1 as D (6 bases). This CDR3 has 14 residues. The V gene lost 6 bases and the J gene lost 2 bases, with 13 bases spanning the gap. CDR1 is MNHEY and CDR2 is SVGAGI in the germline V gene. CDR3 DNA sequence: TGTGCCAGCAGCAGAAACCAGGGGAACTATGGCTACACCTTC. It specifies CASSRNQGNYGYTF.

The CDR3 loop reads CASSPEGLAGRGLGTQYF. DNA of the CDR3: TGTGCCAGCAGCCCAGAGGGACTAGCGGGAAGGGGGTTGGGGACCCAGTACTTC. This chain joins TRBV7-2 and TRBJ2-5, with TRBD2 matching over 13 bases. V was pared by 5 bases and J by 7 bases, with 16 bases of the junction left unmatched. Germline CDR1 is SGHTA and CDR2 is FQGNSA. CDR3 length: 18 residues.

This clone has just a few counts. The V and J genes are TRBV25-1 and TRBJ2-4; D remains ambiguous. The ends were cut back, 2 bases at V and 0 bases at J, with 2 bases in the middle. The CDR3 runs to 13 residues. Germline V CDR1 and CDR2: MGHDK, SYGVNS. The DNA of the CDR3 is TGTGCCAGCAGTGAAGGAGCCAAAAACATTCAGTACTTC. This sequence encodes CASSEGAKNIQYF.

This clone appeared many times. The J gene is TRBJ2-7, the V gene TRBV5-1, with TRBD1 matching 9 bases. Germline V gene lookup returns CDR1 SGHRS and CDR2 YFSETQ. The CDR3 is 13 residues long. V shed 2 bases, J shed 6 bases, and the junction held 3 bases outside the gene matches. CDR3 coding DNA: TGCGCCAGCAGCTTTGTGACAGGGGGCGAGCAGTACTTC. Translating gives CASSFVTGGEQYF.

J is TRBJ1-2 and V is TRBV25-1; 10 positions agree with TRBD1. The CDR3 is 13 amino acids. Germline CDR1 reads MGHDK; CDR2 reads SYGVNS. The V gene end was trimmed by 8 bases and the J gene end by 4 bases; junction bases not matched to a gene: 4. CDR3 residues: CASQTGGGYGYTF. The CDR3 DNA reads TGTGCCAGCCAGACAGGGGGCGGCTATGGCTACACCTTC.

This sequence joins TRBV11-2 and TRBJ2-5; D perhaps matches TRBD2 (5 bases). Germline V CDR1 and CDR2: SGHAT, FQNNGV. Trimming removed 5 bases at V and 5 bases at J, with 12 bases between. This CDR3 has 13 residues. CDR3 coding DNA: TGTGCCAGCAGCCCCGGACTTGGCGAGACCCAGTACTTC. Translating gives CASSPGLGETQYF.

The chain links TRBV30 to TRBJ2-7; maybe TRBD1 (5 bases). The CDR3 is 16 residues long. The ends were cut back, 0 bases at V and 3 bases at J, with 18 bases in the middle. Germline values: CDR1 GTSNPN, CDR2 SVGIG (reference sequence). CDR3 coding DNA: TGTGCCTGGAGTGTAATGGGCAGGGATGCAATCTACGAGCAGTACTTC. It encodes CAWSVMGRDAIYEQYF.

The chain links TRBV10-3 to TRBJ2-1; D tentatively reads TRBD1 or TRBD2 (5 bases each). Germline CDR1 is ENHRY and CDR2 is SYGVKD. The V gene lost 4 bases and the J gene lost 5 bases, with 12 bases spanning the gap. The CDR3 sequence is 14 residues long. CDR3 region: CAISGGRLNNEQFF. The CDR3 DNA follows: TGTGCCATCAGTGGGGGACGGCTAAACAATGAGCAGTTCTTC.

The J gene is TRBJ1-2, the V gene TRBV29-1, with D unresolved. Trimming left V 5 bases short and J 7 bases short, with 17 bases between. Germline V lookup: CDR1 SQVTM, CDR2 ANQGSEA. The CDR3 extends over 13 amino acids. This chain's CDR3 is CSVLIPSLSGYTF. CDR3 DNA sequence: TGCAGCGTTCTTATTCCCTCTTTGTCTGGCTACACCTTC.

The rearrangement joins TRBV5-1 to TRBJ2-7, with D unclear. V shed 4 bases and J shed 0 bases, with 17 bases lying between them. This CDR3 comprises 16 residues. Germline CDR1 and CDR2: SGHRS and YFSETQ. The chain's CDR3 is CASSPVPQLSSYEQYF. CDR3 DNA: TGCGCCAGCAGCCCCGTTCCTCAGTTATCCTCCTACGAGCAGTACTTC.

The sample holds a few counts of this clone. The rearrangement links TRBV29-1 to TRBJ1-2; TRBD1 agrees at 8 bases. The CDR3 consists of 14 residues. In germline, CDR1 is SQVTM, CDR2 ANQGSEA. V lost 3 bases to trimming and J lost 3 bases; unmatched junction nucleotides: 6. The CDR3 coding sequence is TGCAGCGTTGATTCAGGGGGCCGGGACTATGGCTACACCTTC. This encodes CSVDSGGRDYGYTF.

This chain uses TRBV7-8 with TRBJ2-5, with 11 bases that match TRBD2. Trimming took 5 bases from V and 5 from J; bases not matched to a gene: 10. The CDR3 totals 16 residues. CDR1 is SGHVS and CDR2 is FQNEAQ in the germline V gene. The CDR3 DNA is TGTGCCAGCAGCCATACTAGCGGGAGTGTCGGGGAGACCCAGTACTTC. It specifies CASSHTSGSVGETQYF.

This clone was counted a few times. The V and J genes are TRBV5-1 and TRBJ2-4; 9 nucleotides agree with TRBD1. Per germline, CDR1 SGHRS and CDR2 YFSETQ. The J segment lost 8 bases and the V segment lost 3 bases, leaving 9 bases of the junction unmatched. The CDR3 totals 15 residues. The CDR3 nucleotides read TGCGCCAGCAGCTCAAGGACAGGGGCGGCGGACATTCAGTACTTC. Its protein is CASSSRTGAADIQYF.

The chain couples TRBV11-2 to TRBJ1-2; a weak D match, TRBD1 (5 bases). CDR3 length: 12 residues. Germline CDR1 is SGHAT and CDR2 is FQNNGV. V dropped 11 bases and J dropped 0 bases, with 10 bases sitting between them. This chain's CDR3 is CAGGFANYGYTF. The CDR3 DNA is TGTGCCGGGGGTTTTGCTAACTATGGCTACACCTTC.

In this sample, this clone turned up a few times. CDR3 sequence reads: CSVLPRTGGNEKLFF. In DNA form, the CDR3 reads TGCAGCGTCCTACCTCGGACAGGGGGGAATGAAAAACTGTTTTTT. V and J are TRBV29-1 and TRBJ1-4; 10 bases align to TRBD1. Germline CDR1 reads SQVTM; CDR2 reads ANQGSEA. The junction had 9 bases not matched to a gene; V was cut back by 6 bases and J by 5 bases. This CDR3 has 15 amino acids.

V is TRBV16 and J is TRBJ1-5; no clear D. CDR3 length: 12 amino acids. V lost 4 bases and J lost 4, with 5 bases in between. CDR1 and CDR2 from the germline V gene are KGHSY and FQNENV. CDR3 in amino acids: CASSLGNQPQHF. In DNA form, the CDR3 reads TGTGCCAGCAGCCTGGGAAATCAGCCCCAGCATTTT.

The chain recombines TRBV7-9 with TRBJ2-7; 7 bases match TRBD1. The CDR3 is 15 residues long. V dropped 5 bases and J dropped 3; count of bases not matched to a gene: 10. Germline assignment: CDR1 SEHNR and CDR2 FQNEAQ (reference sequence). The CDR3 coding sequence is TGTGCCAGCAGCCTTCTTCCAGGGGGAAACTACGAGCAGTACTTC. As protein: CASSLLPGGNYEQYF.

CDR3 nucleotides: TGTGCCAGCAGTTTGGTGCCCCGCAATCAGCCCCAGCATTTT. It is translated as CASSLVPRNQPQHF. V gene TRBV28 combines with J gene TRBJ1-5; the D is unclear. The V gene lost 3 bases and the J gene lost 2 bases, with 8 bases spanning the gap. The CDR3 covers 14 residues. CDR1 is MDHEN, CDR2 SYDVKM, per germline.

The J gene is TRBJ1-2, the V gene TRBV7-2; D gene uncertain. CDR1 SGHTA and CDR2 FQGNSA come from the germline V gene. V was cut by 0 bases and J by 5 bases, with 13 bases left in between. This CDR3 has 15 amino acids. The CDR3: CASSLARTRDYGYTF. DNA for the CDR3: TGTGCCAGCAGCTTAGCGCGTACACGGGATTATGGCTACACCTTC.

This clone appeared a single time. This chain connects TRBV15 to TRBJ2-1; 14 nucleotides align to TRBD2. V lost 4 bases and J lost 12; bases outside the gene matches: 8. CDR1 LNHNV and CDR2 YYDKDF come from the germline V gene (reference sequence). The CDR3 consists of 15 residues. CDR3 protein: CATSTGTSGSLGQFF. CDR3 nucleotides: TGTGCCACCAGCACGGGGACTAGCGGGAGTCTCGGGCAGTTCTTC.

The rearrangement joins TRBV4-2 to TRBJ1-5, with unresolved D. Trimming shortened V by 0 bases and J by 9 bases, and 9 bases separated the two germline ends. Germline CDR1 reads LGHNA; CDR2 reads YNFKEQ. CDR3 length: 13 amino acids. The CDR3 region has the DNA TGTGCCAGCAGCCAAGATCTAGGACGGCCCCAGCATTTT. Encoded protein: CASSQDLGRPQHF.

This sequence joins TRBV25-1 and TRBJ2-7, with 7 bases lining up with TRBD1. This CDR3 contains 13 residues. Germline CDR1 is MGHDK and CDR2 is SYGVNS. V dropped 5 bases and J dropped 3; count of bases not matched to a gene: 4. The CDR3 sequence is CASSPRDSYEQYF. DNA of the CDR3: TGTGCCAGCAGTCCCAGGGACAGCTACGAGCAGTACTTC.

The J gene is TRBJ2-1, the V gene TRBV9; D might be TRBD1 (7 bases). The length of the CDR3 is 16 residues. V was trimmed by 6 bases and J by 7 bases, leaving 23 bases between them. Germline V lookup: CDR1 SGDLS, CDR2 YYNGEE. The DNA for the CDR3 is TGTGCCAGCACCCGACCTCGACAGGGAGGTGTGAATGAGCAGTTCTTC. It translates to CASTRPRQGGVNEQFF.

The V call is TRBV29-1, the J call TRBJ2-1; possible D gene TRBD1, 6 bases. The CDR3 is 12 residues long. Trimming shortened V by 1 base and J by 9 bases, and 10 bases separated the two germline ends. CDR1 and CDR2 from the germline V gene are SQVTM and ANQGSEA. CDR3 sequence reads: CSVEGQVVEQFF. CDR3 DNA: TGCAGCGTTGAAGGACAGGTGGTTGAGCAGTTCTTC.